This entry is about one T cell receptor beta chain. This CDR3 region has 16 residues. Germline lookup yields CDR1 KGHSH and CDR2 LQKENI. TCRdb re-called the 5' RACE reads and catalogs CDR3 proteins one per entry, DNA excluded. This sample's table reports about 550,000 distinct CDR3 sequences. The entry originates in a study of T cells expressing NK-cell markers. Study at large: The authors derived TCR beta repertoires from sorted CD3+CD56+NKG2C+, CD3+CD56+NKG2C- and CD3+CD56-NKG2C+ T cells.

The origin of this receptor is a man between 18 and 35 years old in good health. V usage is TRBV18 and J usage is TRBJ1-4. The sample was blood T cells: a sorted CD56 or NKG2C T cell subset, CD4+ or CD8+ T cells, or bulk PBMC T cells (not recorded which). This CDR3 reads CASSRDSYGRDEKLFF.